The clone carrying this T cell receptor beta chain showed up just a few times. Its cognate antigen is unknown. This sample includes further DNA sequences coding for the same CDR3. The source of the sample is a study of cytomegalovirus exposure and HLA in healthy donors. Points from the study as a whole: Researchers reported in a later analysis that a missense DCLRE1C variant was tied to TCR beta V- and J-gene trimming. Researchers reported in a later analysis that common viral pathogens appeared linked to several top clusters.

A multiplex PCR was run with 60 Vbeta primers and 13 Jbeta primers. Libraries were prepared by immunoSEQ multiplex PCR; TCRdb keeps only in-frame clonotypes and omits some of them. The profile shows some 150,000 clones, 60% to 80% of them singletons. V was cut by 2 bases and J by 2 bases, with 7 bases left in between. The CDR3 covers 13 residues. Germline values: CDR1 MNHEY, CDR2 SVGAGI. This clonotype originated in a man aged 40-49 years in good health and CMV-seronegative. This chain connects TRBV6-5 to TRBJ2-7; D is possibly TRBD1 (5 bases). The source material was PBMCs. The CDR3 bases are TGTGCCAGCAGTTACGACAGAGCCTACGAGCAGTACTTC. It translates to CASSYDRAYEQYF.